This TCR beta chain was captured in a study of blood T cell repertoires in COVID-19. Study-wide background: COVID-19 samples, acute and convalescent, were from the United States, Italy and Spain. T cells, B-cell-depleted T cells, or PBMCs supplied cDNA or gDNA.

With 4 bases removed from V and 5 bases from J, the gap between germline ends came to 17 bases. The CDR3 has 15 amino acids. Germline CDR1 reads SSHAT; CDR2 reads FNYEAQ (reference sequence). In the original analysis: Nucleated cell counts were estimated from reference gene primer amplification. Repertoires were generated with immunoSEQ multiplex PCR, while TCRdb's copy carries only in-frame clones and drops some. That table furnishes V, J and clone size, whereas the DNA furnished D and trimming. The sample contains about 62,000 clones, 75% to 90% of which appear only once. Sequenced material: peripheral blood. This chain links TRBV7-7 with TRBJ2-5; D ambiguous. The TCR originated in a woman older than 75 with acute or convalescent COVID-19. CDR3 amino acids: CASSSTRTGEETQYF. The CDR3, as DNA: TGTGCCAGCAGCTCCACCCGCACGGGTGAGGAGACCCAGTACTTC.